This passage covers 10 T cell receptor beta chains from one sample sequenced in a study of OX40 agonist ivuxolimab in advanced cancers. Data came from immunoSEQ multiplex PCR; TCRdb stores just in-frame clones and leaves some out. The table shows 43,000 or so clones, with 88% occurring only once. The sequencing used CD4+ or CD8+ T cells sorted from blood, collected in a trial of the OX40 agonist ivuxolimab. These receptors all stem from an adult with an advanced solid tumor such as melanoma, head and neck, liver or kidney cancer.

This chain links TRBV5-1 with TRBJ2-1; the D gene could be TRBD1 or TRBD2 (5 bases each). The CDR3 covers 15 residues. The ends were cut back, 7 bases at V and 0 bases at J, with 14 bases in the middle. The germline V gene has CDR1 SGHRS and CDR2 YFSETQ. The CDR3: CASEWGSSSYNEQFF. DNA of the CDR3: TGCGCCAGCGAGTGGGGGTCCAGCTCCTACAATGAGCAGTTCTTC.

The chain recombines TRBV11-1 with TRBJ2-7; the match to TRBD1 covers 8 bases. The CDR3 runs to 14 residues. J gave up 6 bases and V 5 bases, and 9 bases lay outside the gene matches. Germline assignment: CDR1 SGHAT and CDR2 FQDESV (reference sequence). CDR3 nucleotides: TGTGCCAGCAGCGTCCCGGGACAGGTTAGCGAGCAGTACTTC. It specifies CASSVPGQVSEQYF.

The chain links TRBV6-5 to TRBJ1-5; D is possibly TRBD1 (5 bases). The CDR3 has 12 amino acids. Germline V gene sequence: CDR1 MNHEY, CDR2 SVGAGI. V gave up 2 bases and J gave up 6 bases, with 5 bases separating them. CDR3 DNA: TGTGCCAGCAGTTACGGGGGTCAGCCCCAGCATTTT. Protein sequence: CASSYGGQPQHF.

This chain connects TRBV27 to TRBJ2-1; 12 bases line up with TRBD2. With 2 bases clipped from V and 2 bases from J, the junction kept 1 base outside the gene matches. Germline lookup yields CDR1 MNHEY and CDR2 SMNVEV (reference sequence). The CDR3 length is 16 residues. The CDR3 region is CASSLLAGGPYNEQFF. The CDR3 nucleotides read TGTGCCAGCAGTTTACTAGCGGGAGGGCCCTACAATGAGCAGTTCTTC.

This chain links TRBV7-9 with TRBJ1-3, with D perhaps TRBD1 (5 bases). The CDR3 loop spans 17 amino acids. Trimming took off 5 bases at V and 0 bases at J, with 17 bases between the two ends. Germline-derived CDR1 and CDR2 are SEHNR and FQNEAQ (reference sequence). CDR3 in amino acids: CASSHPRGETSGNTIYF. DNA of the CDR3: TGTGCCAGCAGCCACCCCCGGGGGGAGACCTCTGGAAACACCATATATTTT. Complete variable domain (other parts from reference TRBV7-9 and TRBJ1-3): DTGVSQNPRHKITKRGQNVTFRCDPISEHNRLYWYRQTLGQGPEFLTYFQNEAQLEKSRLLSDRFSAERPKGSFSTLEIQRTEQGDSAMYLCASSHPRGETSGNTIYFGEGSWLTVV.

J is TRBJ2-1 and V is TRBV7-2; no clear D gene. V gave up 0 bases and J gave up 0 bases, with 6 bases separating them. This CDR3 comprises 15 residues. Per the germline V gene, CDR1 is SGHTA and CDR2 is FQGNSA. The CDR3 spells CASSLARSSYNEQFF. The DNA for the CDR3 is TGTGCCAGCAGCTTAGCGAGGAGCTCCTACAATGAGCAGTTCTTC. The full variable domain, its missing parts supplied by reference TRBV7-2 and TRBJ2-1, is GAGVSQSPSNKVTEKGKDVELRCDPISGHTALYWYRQSLGQGLEFLIYFQGNSAPDKSGLPSDRFSAERTGGSVSTLTIQRTQQEDSAVYLCASSLARSSYNEQFFGPGTRLTVL.

The V gene is TRBV7-2, the J gene TRBJ2-4, with D perhaps given as TRBD1 or TRBD2 (5 bases each). Germline V gene data show CDR1 as SGHTA and CDR2 as FQGNSA. The CDR3 covers 19 residues. V was cut by 5 bases and J by 0 bases, with 23 bases left in between. The CDR3 DNA reads as TGTGCCAGCAGCCCCATCGGGGCGGGCAGCGCCGTAGCCAAAAACATTCAGTACTTC. Amino acid sequence: CASSPIGAGSAVAKNIQYF. The full variable domain, rest sourced from reference TRBV7-2 and TRBJ2-4, is GAGVSQSPSNKVTEKGKDVELRCDPISGHTALYWYRQSLGQGLEFLIYFQGNSAPDKSGLPSDRFSAERTGGSVSTLTIQRTQQEDSAVYLCASSPIGAGSAVAKNIQYFGAGTRLSVL.

The rearrangement links TRBV7-2 to TRBJ2-6; no definite D call. This CDR3 region has 16 residues. Germline-derived CDR1 and CDR2 are SGHTA and FQGNSA. V lost 1 base and J 0 bases, leaving 7 bases between the germline ends. DNA for the CDR3: TGTGCCAGCAGCTTAGGTCGGTCCTCTGGGGCCAACGTCCTGACTTTC. Protein sequence: CASSLGRSSGANVLTF.

V and J are TRBV7-2 and TRBJ1-1; possible D gene TRBD1, 6 bases. This CDR3 is built from 12 residues. The germline V gene has CDR1 SGHTA and CDR2 FQGNSA. V lost 10 bases, J lost 5 bases, and 14 bases lay in between. This CDR3 is CAIRTGQTEAFF. CDR3 bases: TGTGCCATCAGAACAGGGCAGACTGAAGCTTTCTTT.

The CDR3, as DNA: TGTGCCAGTAGTATACTGTTAGCGGGGTGGGACACCGGGGAGCTGTTTTTT. Its protein product is CASSILLAGWDTGELFF. The J gene is TRBJ2-2, the V gene TRBV19, with 8 nucleotides matching TRBD2. Germline V gene data show CDR1 as LNHDA and CDR2 as SQIVND (reference sequence). V trimming: 2 bases; J trimming: 3 bases; junction bases outside the gene matches: 8. This CDR3 comprises 17 residues.